This entry concerns a single TCR beta chain. These data originate in a study of blood T cell repertoires in COVID-19. V gave up 1 base and J gave up 6 bases, with 10 bases separating them. The germline V gene has CDR1 SGHTA and CDR2 FQGNSA. This CDR3 is built from 13 residues. Measured with immunoSEQ multiplex PCR; TCRdb has only the in-frame clones, and not every one. The repertoire holds 55,000 to 70,000 clones, with 80% to 95% as singletons. Sequenced sample: peripheral blood. The source is a human donor in a cohort sampled during active COVID-19. This chain links TRBV7-2 with TRBJ2-7; possibly TRBD1 for D (6 bases). The chain's CDR3 is CASSLDRVGEQYF. CDR3 in DNA: TGTGCCAGCAGCTTAGACAGGGTCGGCGAGCAGTACTTC.